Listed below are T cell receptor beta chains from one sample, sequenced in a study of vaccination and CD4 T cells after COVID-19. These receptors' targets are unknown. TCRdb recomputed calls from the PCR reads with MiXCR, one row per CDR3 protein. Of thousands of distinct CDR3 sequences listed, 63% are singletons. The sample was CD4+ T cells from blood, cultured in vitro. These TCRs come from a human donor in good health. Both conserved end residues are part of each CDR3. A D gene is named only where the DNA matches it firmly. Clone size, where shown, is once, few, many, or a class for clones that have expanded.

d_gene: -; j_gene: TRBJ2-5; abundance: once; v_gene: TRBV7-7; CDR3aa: CASSLMGETQYF; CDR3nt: TGTGCCAGCAGCTTAATGGGCGAGACCCAGTACTTC
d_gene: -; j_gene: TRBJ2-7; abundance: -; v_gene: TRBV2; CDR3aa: CASRGLWGYEQYF; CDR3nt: TGTGCCAGCAGGGGACTCTGGGGCTACGAGCAGTACTTC
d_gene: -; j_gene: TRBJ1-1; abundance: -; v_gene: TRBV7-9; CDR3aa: CASSLDGPQNTEAFF; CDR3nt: TGTGCCAGCAGCTTAGATGGGCCACAAAACACTGAAGCTTTCTTT
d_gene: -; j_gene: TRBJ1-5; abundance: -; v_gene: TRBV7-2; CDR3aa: CASSLASGQPQHF; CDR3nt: TGTGCCAGCAGCTTAGCTTCAGGCCAGCCCCAGCATTTT
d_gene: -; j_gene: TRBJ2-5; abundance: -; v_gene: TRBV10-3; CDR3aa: CAISESTETQYF; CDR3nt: TGTGCCATCAGTGAGTCGACGGAGACCCAGTACTTC
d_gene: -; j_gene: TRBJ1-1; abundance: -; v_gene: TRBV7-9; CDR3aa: CASSDQYRADAEAFF; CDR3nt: TGTGCCAGCAGCGATCAGTACAGGGCGGACGCTGAAGCTTTCTTT
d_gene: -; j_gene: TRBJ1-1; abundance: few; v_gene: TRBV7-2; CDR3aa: CASSLGGKLLEAFF; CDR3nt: TGTGCCAGCAGCTTGGGGGGCAAACTGCTTGAAGCTTTCTTT
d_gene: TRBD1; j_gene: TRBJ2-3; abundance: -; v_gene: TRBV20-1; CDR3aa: CSANKGGRTDTQYF; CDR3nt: TGCAGTGCCAATAAAGGGGGCCGTACAGATACGCAGTATTTT
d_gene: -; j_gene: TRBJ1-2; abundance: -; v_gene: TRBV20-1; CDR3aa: CSARRGNVGGYTF; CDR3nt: TGCAGTGCTAGACGGGGAAACGTAGGGGGCTACACCTTC
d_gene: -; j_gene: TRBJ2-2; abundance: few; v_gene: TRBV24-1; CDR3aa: CATSDLRRGNTGELFF; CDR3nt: TGTGCCACCAGTGATTTGCGTCGGGGCAACACCGGGGAGCTGTTTTTT
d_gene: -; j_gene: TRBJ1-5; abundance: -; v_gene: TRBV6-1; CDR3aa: CASSKGGNQPQHF; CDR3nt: TGTGCCAGCAGCAAGGGAGGAAATCAGCCCCAGCATTTT
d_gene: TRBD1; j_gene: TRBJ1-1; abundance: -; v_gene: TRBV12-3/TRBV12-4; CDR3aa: CASNLSGTGGSEAFF; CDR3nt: TGTGCCAGCAACCTATCCGGGACAGGGGGTTCTGAAGCTTTCTTT
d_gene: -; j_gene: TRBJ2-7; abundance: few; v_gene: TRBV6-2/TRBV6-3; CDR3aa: CASILGATGSYEQYF; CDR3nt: TGTGCCAGCATCCTAGGGGCGACAGGCTCCTACGAGCAGTACTTC
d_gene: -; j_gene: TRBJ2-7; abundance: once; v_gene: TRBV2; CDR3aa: CATRERASYEQYF; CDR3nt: TGTGCCACCCGGGAACGGGCCTCCTACGAGCAGTACTTC
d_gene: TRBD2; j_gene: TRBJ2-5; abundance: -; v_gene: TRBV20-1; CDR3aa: CSAPNSGKIQETQYF; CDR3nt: TGCAGTGCTCCGAATAGCGGGAAGATTCAAGAGACCCAGTACTTC
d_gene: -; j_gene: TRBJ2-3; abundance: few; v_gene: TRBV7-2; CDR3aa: CASSLVGDTSTDTQYF; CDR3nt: TGTGCCAGCAGCTTAGTGGGGGATACTAGCACAGATACGCAGTATTTT
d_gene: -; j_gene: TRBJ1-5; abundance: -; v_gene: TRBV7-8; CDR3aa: CASSGEGTKQPQHF; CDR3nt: TGTGCCAGCAGCGGGGAGGGGACGAAACAGCCCCAGCATTTT
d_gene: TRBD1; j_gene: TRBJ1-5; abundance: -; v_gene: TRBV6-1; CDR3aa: CASTSDRGRVNSNQPQHF; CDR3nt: TGTGCCAGCACCAGTGACAGGGGCCGGGTCAATAGCAATCAGCCCCAGCATTTT
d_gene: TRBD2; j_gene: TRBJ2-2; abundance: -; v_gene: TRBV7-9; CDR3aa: CASSLAAGAGELFF; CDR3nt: TGTGCCAGCAGCTTAGCGGCGGGAGCCGGGGAGCTGTTTTTT
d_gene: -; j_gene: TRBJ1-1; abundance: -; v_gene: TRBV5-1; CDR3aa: CASSHQEGGAPTEAFF; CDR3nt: TGCGCCAGCAGCCACCAGGAGGGGGGGGCGCCCACTGAAGCTTTCTTT
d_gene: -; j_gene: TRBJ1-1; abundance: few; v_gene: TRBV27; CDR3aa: CASQSEQPNTEAFF; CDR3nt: TGTGCCAGCCAGAGCGAGCAACCTAACACTGAAGCTTTCTTT
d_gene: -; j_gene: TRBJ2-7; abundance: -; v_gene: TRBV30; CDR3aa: CAWSPYLRQRRDEQYF; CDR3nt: TGTGCCTGGAGTCCGTACCTTAGACAGCGCCGCGACGAGCAGTACTTC
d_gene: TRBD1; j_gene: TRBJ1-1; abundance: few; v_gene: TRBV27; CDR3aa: CASSLGRGVSFF; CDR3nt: TGTGCCAGCAGTTTAGGCAGGGGGGTGTCTTTCTTT
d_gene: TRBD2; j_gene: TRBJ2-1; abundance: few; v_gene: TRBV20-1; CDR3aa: CSARDYKPGGSFEQFF; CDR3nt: TGCAGTGCTAGAGATTATAAGCCGGGAGGGTCGTTTGAGCAGTTCTTC
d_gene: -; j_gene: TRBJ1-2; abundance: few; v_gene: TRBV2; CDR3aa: CASSPDGGYGYTF; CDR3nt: TGTGCCAGCAGTCCGGACGGGGGCTATGGCTACACCTTC
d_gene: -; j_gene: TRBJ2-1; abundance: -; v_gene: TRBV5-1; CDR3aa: CASSLGVLREQFF; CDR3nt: TGCGCCAGCAGCTTAGGAGTTTTAAGGGAGCAGTTCTTC
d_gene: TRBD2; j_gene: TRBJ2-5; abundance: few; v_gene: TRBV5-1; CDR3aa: CASSLTGLAGGRVSFIGETQYF; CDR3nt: TGCGCCAGCAGCTTAACGGGACTAGCGGGAGGGCGAGTCAGTTTTATTGGTGAGACCCAGTACTTC
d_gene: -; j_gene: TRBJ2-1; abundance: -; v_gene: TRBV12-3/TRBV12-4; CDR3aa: CASSHRTEHDEQFF; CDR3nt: TGTGCCAGCAGTCATCGGACTGAGCACGATGAGCAGTTCTTC
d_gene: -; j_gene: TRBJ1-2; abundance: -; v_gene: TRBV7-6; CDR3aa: CASSPRWDGYTF; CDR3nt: TGTGCCAGCAGCCCTCGCTGGGATGGCTACACCTTC
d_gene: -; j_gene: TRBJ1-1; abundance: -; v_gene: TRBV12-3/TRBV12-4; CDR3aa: CASSLVTGMNTEAFF; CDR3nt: TGTGCCAGCAGCCTCGTCACAGGTATGAACACTGAAGCTTTCTTT